This entry is about one T cell receptor (beta chain). The target antigen is unknown. The data are from a study of STAT3 mutations in large granular lymphocyte leukemia. The wider study: Canonical activating STAT3 mutations were detected in roughly half of the longitudinally sequenced T-LGLL patients. Over half of T-LGLL patients had one or more immunosuppressive regimens. The study's findings and limits: Persisting codominant clonotypes may have hidden a small pathogenic clone. Every T-cell large granular lymphocyte leukemia patient had at least one immunodominant TCR beta clonotype. All newly emerging clones after therapy were STAT3 wild type.

TCRdb keeps only in-frame clones here, not all; method: immunoSEQ multiplex PCR. Of about 2,600 clones listed, 75% to 90% were seen once; the top ten hold around 93%. V was pared by 4 bases and J by 3 bases, with 5 bases between. The germline V gene encodes CDR1 SGHRS and CDR2 YFSETQ. CDR3 length: 11 amino acids. The chain recombines TRBV5-1 with TRBJ2-7; D gene unclear. The sample comprised peripheral blood mononuclear cells. The clonotype originates from a woman in her sixties or seventies with T-cell large granular lymphocyte leukemia. Some clones in this sample may be carry-over from other donors' samples. CDR3 residues: CASSRDYEQYF. CDR3 sequence (DNA): TGCGCCAGCAGCAGAGACTACGAGCAGTACTTC.